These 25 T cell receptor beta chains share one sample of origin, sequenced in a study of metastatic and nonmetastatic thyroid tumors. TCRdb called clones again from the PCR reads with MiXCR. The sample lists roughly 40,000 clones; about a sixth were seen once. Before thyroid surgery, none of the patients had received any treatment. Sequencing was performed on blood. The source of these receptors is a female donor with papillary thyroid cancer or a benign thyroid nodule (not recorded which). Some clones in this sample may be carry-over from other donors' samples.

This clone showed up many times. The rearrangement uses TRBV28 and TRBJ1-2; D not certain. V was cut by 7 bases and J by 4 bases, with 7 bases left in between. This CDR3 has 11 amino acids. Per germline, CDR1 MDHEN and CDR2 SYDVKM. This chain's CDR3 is CASTNLYGYTF. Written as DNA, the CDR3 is TGTGCCAGCACTAACCTCTATGGCTACACCTTC.

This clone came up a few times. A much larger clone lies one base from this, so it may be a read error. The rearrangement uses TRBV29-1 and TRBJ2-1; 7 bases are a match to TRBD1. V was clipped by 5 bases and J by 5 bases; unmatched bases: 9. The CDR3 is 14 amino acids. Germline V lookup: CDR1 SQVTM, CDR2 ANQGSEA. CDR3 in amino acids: CSVTGELSHNEQFF. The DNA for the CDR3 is TGCAGCGTTACAGGGGAATTGTCCCACAATGAGCAGTTCTTC.

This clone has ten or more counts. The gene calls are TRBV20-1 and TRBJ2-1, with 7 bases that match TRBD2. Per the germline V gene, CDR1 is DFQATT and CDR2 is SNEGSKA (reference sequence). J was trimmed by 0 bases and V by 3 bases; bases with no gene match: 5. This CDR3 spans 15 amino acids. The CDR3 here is CSASSRENSYNEQFF. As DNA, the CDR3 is TGCAGTGCTAGTTCGCGGGAGAACTCCTACAATGAGCAGTTCTTC.

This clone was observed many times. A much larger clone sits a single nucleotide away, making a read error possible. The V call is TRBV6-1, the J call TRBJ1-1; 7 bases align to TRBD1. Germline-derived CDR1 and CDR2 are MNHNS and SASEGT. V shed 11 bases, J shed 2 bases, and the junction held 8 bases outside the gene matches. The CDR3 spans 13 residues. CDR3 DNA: TGTGCCGTTGCCCGGGACAGAAACACTGAAGCTTTCTTT. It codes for CAVARDRNTEAFF.

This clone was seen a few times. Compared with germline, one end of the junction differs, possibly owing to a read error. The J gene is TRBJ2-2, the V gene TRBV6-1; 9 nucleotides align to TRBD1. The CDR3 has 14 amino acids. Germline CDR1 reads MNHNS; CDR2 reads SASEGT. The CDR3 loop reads CAGKIGQGRGELFF. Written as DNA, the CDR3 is TGCGCCGGCAAAATCGGACAGGGGAGAGGGGAGCTGTTTTTT.

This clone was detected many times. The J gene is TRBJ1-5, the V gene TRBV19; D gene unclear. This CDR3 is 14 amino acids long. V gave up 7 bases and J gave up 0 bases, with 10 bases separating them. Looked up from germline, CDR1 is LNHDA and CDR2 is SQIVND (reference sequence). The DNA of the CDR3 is TGTGCCAGTATTGGGCCCAATAGCAATCAGCCCCAGCATTTT. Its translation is CASIGPNSNQPQHF.

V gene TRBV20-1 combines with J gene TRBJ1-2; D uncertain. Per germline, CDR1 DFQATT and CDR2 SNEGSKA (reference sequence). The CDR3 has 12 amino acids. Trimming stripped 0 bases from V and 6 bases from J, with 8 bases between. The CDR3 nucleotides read TGCAGTGCTAGAGATTATGGCCATGGCTACACCTTC. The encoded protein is CSARDYGHGYTF.

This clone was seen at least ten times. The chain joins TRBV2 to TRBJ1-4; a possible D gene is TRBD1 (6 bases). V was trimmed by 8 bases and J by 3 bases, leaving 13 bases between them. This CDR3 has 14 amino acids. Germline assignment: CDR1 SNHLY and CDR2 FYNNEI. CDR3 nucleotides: TGTGCCAGCGTCCGGGGGCAGGCTAATGAAAAACTGTTTTTT. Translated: CASVRGQANEKLFF.

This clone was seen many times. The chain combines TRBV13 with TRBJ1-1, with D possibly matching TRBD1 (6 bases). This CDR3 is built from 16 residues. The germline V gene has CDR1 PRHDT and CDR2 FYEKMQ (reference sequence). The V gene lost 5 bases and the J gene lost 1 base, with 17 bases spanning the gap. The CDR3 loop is CASSPLSAGANTEAFF. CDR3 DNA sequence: TGTGCCAGCAGCCCGTTAAGTGCGGGGGCGAACACTGAAGCTTTCTTT.

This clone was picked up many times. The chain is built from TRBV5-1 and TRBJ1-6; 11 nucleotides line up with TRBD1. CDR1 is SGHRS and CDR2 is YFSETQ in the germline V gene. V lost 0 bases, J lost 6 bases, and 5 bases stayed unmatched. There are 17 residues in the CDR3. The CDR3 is CASSLEGTGGTNSPLHF. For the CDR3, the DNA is TGCGCCAGCAGCTTGGAGGGGACAGGGGGTACTAATTCACCCCTCCACTTT.

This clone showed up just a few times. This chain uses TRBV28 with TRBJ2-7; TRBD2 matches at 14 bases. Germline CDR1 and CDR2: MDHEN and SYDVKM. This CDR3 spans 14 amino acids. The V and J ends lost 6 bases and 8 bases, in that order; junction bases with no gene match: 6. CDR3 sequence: CASRGLAGAIKQYF. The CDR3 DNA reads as TGTGCCAGCAGGGGACTAGCGGGAGCTATCAAGCAGTACTTC. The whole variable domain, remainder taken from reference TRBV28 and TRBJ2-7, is DVKVTQSSRYLVKRTGEKVFLECVQDMDHENMFWYRQDPGLGLRLIYFSYDVKMKEKGDIPEGYSVSREKKERFSLILESASTNQTSMYLCASRGLAGAIKQYFGPGTRLTVT.

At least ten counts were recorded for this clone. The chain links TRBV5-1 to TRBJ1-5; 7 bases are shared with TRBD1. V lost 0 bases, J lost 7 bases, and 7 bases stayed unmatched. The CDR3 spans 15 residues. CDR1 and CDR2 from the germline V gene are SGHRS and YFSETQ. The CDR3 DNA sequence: TGCGCCAGCAGCTTGGGGCAGGGGGAACTACAGCCCCAGCATTTT. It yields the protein CASSLGQGELQPQHF.

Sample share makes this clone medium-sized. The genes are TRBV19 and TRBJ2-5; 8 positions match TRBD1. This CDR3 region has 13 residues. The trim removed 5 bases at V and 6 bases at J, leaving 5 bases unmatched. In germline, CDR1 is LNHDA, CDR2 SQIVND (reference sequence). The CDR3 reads CASSPRTGQTQYF. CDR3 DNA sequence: TGTGCCAGTAGTCCCCGGACAGGGCAGACCCAGTACTTC.

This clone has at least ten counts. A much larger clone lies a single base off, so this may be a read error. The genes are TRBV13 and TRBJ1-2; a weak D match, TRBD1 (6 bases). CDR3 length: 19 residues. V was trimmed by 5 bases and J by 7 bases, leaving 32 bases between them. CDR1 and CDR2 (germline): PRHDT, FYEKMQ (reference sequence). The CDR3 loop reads CASSIRPYGGGRSSTGYTF. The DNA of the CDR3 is TGTGCCAGCAGCATACGACCCTATGGGGGGGGGCGGTCGAGTACTGGCTACACCTTC.

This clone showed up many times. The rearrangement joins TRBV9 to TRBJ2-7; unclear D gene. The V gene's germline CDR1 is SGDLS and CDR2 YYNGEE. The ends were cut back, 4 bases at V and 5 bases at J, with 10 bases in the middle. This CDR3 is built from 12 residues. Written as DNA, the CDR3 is TGTGCCAGCAGCACCCAGTCGGACGAGCAGTACTTC. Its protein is CASSTQSDEQYF.

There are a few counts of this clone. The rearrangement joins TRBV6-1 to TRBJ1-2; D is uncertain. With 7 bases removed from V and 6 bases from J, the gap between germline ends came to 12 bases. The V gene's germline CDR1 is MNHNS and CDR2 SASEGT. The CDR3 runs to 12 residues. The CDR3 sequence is CASTVRGDGYTF. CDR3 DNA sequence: TGTGCCAGCACAGTACGCGGGGATGGCTACACCTTC.

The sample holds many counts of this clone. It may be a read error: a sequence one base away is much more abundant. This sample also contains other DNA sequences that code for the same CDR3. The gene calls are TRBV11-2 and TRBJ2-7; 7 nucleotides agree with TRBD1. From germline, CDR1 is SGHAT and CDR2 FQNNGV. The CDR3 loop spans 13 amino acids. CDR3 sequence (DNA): TGTGCCAGCAGCTGGGGACAGACCTACGAGCAATACTTC. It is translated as CASSWGQTYEQYF.

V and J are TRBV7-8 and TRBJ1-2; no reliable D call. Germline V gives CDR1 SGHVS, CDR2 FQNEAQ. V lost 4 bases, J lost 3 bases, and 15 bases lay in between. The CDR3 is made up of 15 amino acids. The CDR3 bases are TGTGCCAGCAGCTGGACCATCCGGGCTGACTATGGCTACACCTTC. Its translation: CASSWTIRADYGYTF.

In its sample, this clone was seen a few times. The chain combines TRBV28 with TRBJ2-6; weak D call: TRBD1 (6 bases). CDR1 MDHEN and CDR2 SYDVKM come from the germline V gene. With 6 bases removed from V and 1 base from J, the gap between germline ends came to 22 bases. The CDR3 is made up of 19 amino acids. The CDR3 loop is CASSSLRDNLLSGANVLTF. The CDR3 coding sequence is TGTGCCAGCAGCTCCTTGAGGGACAATCTTCTTTCTGGGGCCAACGTCCTGACTTTC.

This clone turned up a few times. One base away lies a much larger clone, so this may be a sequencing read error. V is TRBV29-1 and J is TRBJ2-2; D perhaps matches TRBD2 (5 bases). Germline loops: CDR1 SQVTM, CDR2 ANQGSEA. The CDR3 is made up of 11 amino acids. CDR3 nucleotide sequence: TGCAGCTTTGAGGGCACCGGGGAGCTGTTTTTT. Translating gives CSFEGTGELFF.

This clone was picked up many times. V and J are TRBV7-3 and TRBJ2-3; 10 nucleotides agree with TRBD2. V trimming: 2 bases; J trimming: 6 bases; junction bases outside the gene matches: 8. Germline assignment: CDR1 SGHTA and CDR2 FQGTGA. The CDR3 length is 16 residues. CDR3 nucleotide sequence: TGTGCCAGCAGCTTATATAGCGGGGGGTACACGGATACGCAGTATTTT. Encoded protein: CASSLYSGGYTDTQYF.

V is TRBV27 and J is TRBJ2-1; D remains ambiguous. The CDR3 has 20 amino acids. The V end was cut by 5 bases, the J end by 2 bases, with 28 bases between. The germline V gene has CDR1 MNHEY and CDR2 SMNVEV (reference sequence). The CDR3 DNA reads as TGTGCCAGCAGTACCTCATTACTCCACGAAAGGCCTCAGCCCTACAATGAGCAGTTCTTC. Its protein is CASSTSLLHERPQPYNEQFF.

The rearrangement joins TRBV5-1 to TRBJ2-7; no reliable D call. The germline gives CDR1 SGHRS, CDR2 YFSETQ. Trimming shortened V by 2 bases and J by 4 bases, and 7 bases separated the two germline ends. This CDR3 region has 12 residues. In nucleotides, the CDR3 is TGCGCCAGCAGCTTATTCGCATACGAGCAGTACTTC. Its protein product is CASSLFAYEQYF. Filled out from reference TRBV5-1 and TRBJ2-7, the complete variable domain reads KAGVTQTPRYLIKTRGQQVTLSCSPISGHRSVSWYQQTPGQGLQFLFEYFSETQRNKGNFPGRFSGRQFSNSRSEMNVSTLELGDSALYLCASSLFAYEQYFGPGTRLTVT.

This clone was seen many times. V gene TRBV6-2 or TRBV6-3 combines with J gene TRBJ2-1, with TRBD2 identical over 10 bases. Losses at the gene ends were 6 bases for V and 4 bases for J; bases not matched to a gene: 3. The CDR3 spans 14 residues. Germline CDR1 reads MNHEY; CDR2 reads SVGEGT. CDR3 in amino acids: CASRASGGYNEQFF. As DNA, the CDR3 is TGTGCCAGCAGAGCTAGCGGGGGTTACAATGAGCAGTTCTTC.

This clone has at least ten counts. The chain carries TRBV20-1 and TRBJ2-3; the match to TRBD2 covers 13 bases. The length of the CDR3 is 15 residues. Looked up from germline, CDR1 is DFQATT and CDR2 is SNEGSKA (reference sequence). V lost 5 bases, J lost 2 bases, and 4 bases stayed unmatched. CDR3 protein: CSAGGLAGVTDTQYF. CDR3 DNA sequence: TGCAGTGCTGGCGGACTAGCGGGGGTCACAGATACGCAGTATTTT.